The present T cell receptor beta chain was sequenced within a study of beta chain features in type 1 diabetes. The study, taken as a whole, reports: Fewer junction insertions and more nucleotide deletions appeared in type 1 diabetes patients. HLA effects on TCRB rearrangement stayed unresolved here. Significant though moderate, a shortening of TCRB CDR3s appeared in all four CD4+ subsets of Type 1 diabetes patients.

It was via CD45RO/CCR7/CD25/CD127/CD95/CD27 that CD4+ naive, central memory, regulatory and stem cell-like memory cells were sorted. V lost 0 bases to trimming and J lost 5 bases, with 11 bases between them. The CDR3 is 14 residues long. Germline CDR1 and CDR2: SGDLS and YYNGEE. This clone was detected only a few times. What it binds is unknown. The authors reverse transcribed all of the isolated RNA, so sequencing captured expressed TCRB transcripts. Repertoires were generated with immunoSEQ multiplex PCR, while TCRdb's copy carries only in-frame clones and drops some. The sample carries 900,000 or so clones, 15% to 20% recorded once.

This chain links TRBV9 with TRBJ2-5, with no clear D. The sequence was collected from a woman between 18 and 30 years old in good health. The specimen was naive CD4+ T cells from blood. Here the CDR3 DNA reads TGTGCCAGCAGCGTAGGGAACTCCAGGGAGACCCAGTACTTC. Translating it yields CASSVGNSRETQYF.